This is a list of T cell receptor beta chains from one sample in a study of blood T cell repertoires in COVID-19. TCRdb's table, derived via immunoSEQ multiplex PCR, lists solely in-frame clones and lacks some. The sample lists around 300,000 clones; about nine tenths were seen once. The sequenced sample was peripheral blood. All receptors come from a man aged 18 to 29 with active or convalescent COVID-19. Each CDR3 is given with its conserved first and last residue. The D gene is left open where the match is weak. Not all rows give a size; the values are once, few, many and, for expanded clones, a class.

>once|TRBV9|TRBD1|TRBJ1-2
TGTGCCAGCAGCGGGACAGGGGCCGGCTATGGCTACACCTTC
CASSGTGAGYGYTF
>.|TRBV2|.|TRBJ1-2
TGTGCCAGCAGAGGACAGCCGAACTATGGCTACACCTTC
CASRGQPNYGYTF
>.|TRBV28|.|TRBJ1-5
TGTGCCAGCAGTAACAGGGCGGGTCAGCCCCAGCATTTT
CASSNRAGQPQHF
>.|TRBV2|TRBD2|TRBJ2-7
TGTGCCAGCAGGGAGACGGGACTAGCGGCCTACGAGCAGTACTTC
CASRETGLAAYEQYF
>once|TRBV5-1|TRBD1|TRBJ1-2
TGCGCCAGCAGCTCCGGGACAGGGGGCTACTATGGCTACACCTTC
CASSSGTGGYYGYTF
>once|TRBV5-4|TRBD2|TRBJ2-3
TGTGCCAGCAGCACGAACCTAGCGGGAGAGGGGGATACGCAGTATTTT
CASSTNLAGEGDTQYF
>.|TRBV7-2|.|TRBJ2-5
TGTGCCAGCAGACAGGTCCCTGGGGAGACCCAGTACTTC
CASRQVPGETQYF
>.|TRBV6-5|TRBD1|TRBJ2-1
TGTGCCAGCAGGAGACAGGGGGCGGGAAATGAGCAGTTCTTC
CASRRQGAGNEQFF
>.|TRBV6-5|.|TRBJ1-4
TGTGCCAGCAGTCCAGGGTTCAGGAGTAATGAAAAACTGTTTTTT
CASSPGFRSNEKLFF
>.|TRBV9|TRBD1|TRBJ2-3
TGTGCCAGCAGCGTAGCTCCACAGGGGGCCGGAGATACGCAGTATTTT
CASSVAPQGAGDTQYF
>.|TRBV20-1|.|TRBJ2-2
TGCAGTGCTAGGGTAGTGGGGGAGCTGTTTTTT
CSARVVGELFF
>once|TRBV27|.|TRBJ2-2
TGTGCCAGCAGTGGGGGAGGGAACACCGGGGAGCTGTTTTTT
CASSGGGNTGELFF
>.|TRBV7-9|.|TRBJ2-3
TGTGCCAGCAGCCCCGGCTTCGCTAGCGGCACAGATACGCAGTATTTT
CASSPGFASGTDTQYF
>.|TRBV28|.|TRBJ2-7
TGTGCCAGCAGTTCAACAAGCTCCTACGAGCAGTACTTC
CASSSTSSYEQYF
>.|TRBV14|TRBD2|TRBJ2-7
TGTGTCAGCAGCCAACGATTTCTAGCGGGACATAGCTACGAGCAGTACTTC
CVSSQRFLAGHSYEQYF
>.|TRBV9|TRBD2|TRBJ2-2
TGTGCCAGCAGCTTGCGACTAGCGGGAGTCGGGGAGCTGTTTTTT
CASSLRLAGVGELFF
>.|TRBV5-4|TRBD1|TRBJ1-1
TGTGCCAGCAGCTCACGAGAGACAGGGACTGAAGCTTTCTTT
CASSSRETGTEAFF
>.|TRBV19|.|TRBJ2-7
TGTGCCAGTAGTGAAACAGGAGCCTACGAGCAGTACTTC
CASSETGAYEQYF
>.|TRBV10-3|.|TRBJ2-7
TGTGCCATCAGTGCGGCGGGTACTAGCTTGTCCTACGAGCAGTACTTC
CAISAAGTSLSYEQYF
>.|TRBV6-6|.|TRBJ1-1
TGTGCCATCGGGGTGGGCGCAGCTTTCTTT
CAIGVGAAFF
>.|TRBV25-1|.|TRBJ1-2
TGTGCCAGCAGTGAATACAGGGATTATGGCTACACCTTC
CASSEYRDYGYTF
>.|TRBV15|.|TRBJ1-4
TGTGCCACCAGCACACTCGGGGAGTTAAATGAAAAACTGTTTTTT
CATSTLGELNEKLFF
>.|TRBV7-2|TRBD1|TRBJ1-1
TGTGCCAGCAGCCTCCCGGTGTGGACAGGGAGCACTGAAGCTTTCTTT
CASSLPVWTGSTEAFF
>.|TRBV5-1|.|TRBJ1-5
TGCGCCAGCAGCTTGGTAAGCGGTCAGCCCCAGCATTTT
CASSLVSGQPQHF
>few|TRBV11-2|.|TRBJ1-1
TGTGCCAGCAGCTACAGGACGGGGCGGGGCACTGAAGCTTTCTTT
CASSYRTGRGTEAFF
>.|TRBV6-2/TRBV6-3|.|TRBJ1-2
TGTGCCAGCAGTTACTCTGCAGGGGAGTATGGCTACACCTTC
CASSYSAGEYGYTF
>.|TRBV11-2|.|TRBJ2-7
TGTGCCAGCAGCTTAGATACCACATCCTACGAGCAGTACTTC
CASSLDTTSYEQYF
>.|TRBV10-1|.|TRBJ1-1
TGCGCCGGAAGGATGACGGGGAACACTGAAGCTTTCTTT
CAGRMTGNTEAFF
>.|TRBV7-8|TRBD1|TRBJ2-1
TGTGCCAGCAGCTTCCGGGACAGAGGCTACAATGAGCAGTTCTTC
CASSFRDRGYNEQFF
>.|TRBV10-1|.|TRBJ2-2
TGCGCCAGCAGCCCCAACACCCGGGAGCTGTTTTTT
CASSPNTRELFF
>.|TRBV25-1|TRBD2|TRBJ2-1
TGTGCCAGCAGTGGGACTAGCGGGAGCCTAAGGAATGAGCAGTTCTTC
CASSGTSGSLRNEQFF
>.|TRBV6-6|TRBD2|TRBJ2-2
TGTGCCAGCAGTTCGACTAGCGGGGTCACCGGGGAGCTGTTTTTT
CASSSTSGVTGELFF
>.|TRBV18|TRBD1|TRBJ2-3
TGTGCCAGCTCACCACCGGTCGGCTCGGGACAGCTCACAGATACGCAGTATTTT
CASSPPVGSGQLTDTQYF
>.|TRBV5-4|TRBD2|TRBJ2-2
TGTGCCAGCAGCTTAATAGCGGGAAAAGGGGAGCTGTTTTTT
CASSLIAGKGELFF
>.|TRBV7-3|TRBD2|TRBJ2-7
TGTGCCAGCAGCTTAACGGTAGCGGGCCCCTACGAGCAGTACTTC
CASSLTVAGPYEQYF
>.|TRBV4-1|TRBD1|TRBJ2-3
TGCGCCAGCAGCCCCGCGGACAGGCCAGATACGCAGTATTTT
CASSPADRPDTQYF
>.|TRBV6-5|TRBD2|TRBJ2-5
TGTGCCAGCAGCCCCGTAGCGGGACACCAAGAGACCCAGTACTTC
CASSPVAGHQETQYF
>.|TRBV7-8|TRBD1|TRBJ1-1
TGTGCCAGCAGCGATAGCACAGGGGGAGGCACTGAAGCTTTCTTT
CASSDSTGGGTEAFF
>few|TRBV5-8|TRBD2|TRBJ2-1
TGTGCCAGCAGCATCCTACTAGCGGGGTACAATGAGCAGTTCTTC
CASSILLAGYNEQFF
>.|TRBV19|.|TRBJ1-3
TGTGCCAGTCGACCCCGGAAGGGACTGGTCTCTGGAAACACCATATATTTT
CASRPRKGLVSGNTIYF
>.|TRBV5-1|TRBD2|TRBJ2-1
TGCGCCAGCAGCAGCTTTACTAGCGTTCACAATGAGCAGTTCTTC
CASSSFTSVHNEQFF
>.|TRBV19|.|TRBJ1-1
TGTGCCAGTAGTATCAGGGGAGAGAACACTGAAGCTTTCTTT
CASSIRGENTEAFF
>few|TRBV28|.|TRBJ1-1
TGTGCCAGCAGTTTGGTCTCAACTGTGATGGCTTTCTTT
CASSLVSTVMAFF
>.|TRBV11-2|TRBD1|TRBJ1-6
TGTGCCAGCAGCTTTTCCACAGGGGATAATTCACCCCTCCACTTT
CASSFSTGDNSPLHF
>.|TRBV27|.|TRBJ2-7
TGTGCCAGCAGTGCCCGGGGAGCCGAGCAGTACTTC
CASSARGAEQYF
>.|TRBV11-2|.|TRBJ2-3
TGTGCCAGCAGTCGCGATGGTACAGGGTACGATACGCAGTATTTT
CASSRDGTGYDTQYF
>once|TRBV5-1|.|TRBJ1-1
TGCGCCAGCAGCCCGGAGGGGGGGCGGCTGGTGAACACTGAAGCTTTCTTT
CASSPEGGRLVNTEAFF